One and the same sample provided the 14 T cell receptor beta chains below, sequenced in a study of blood T cell repertoires in COVID-19 (dated by TCRdb to about 2020). Libraries came from the immunoSEQ multiplex PCR assay. Not all clones reach the TCRdb copy of this immuneACCESS table, which keeps in-frame sequences only. Checked studies attribute under half of the gap to unresolved V genes and leave the rest unexplained. This sample lists over 45,000 clones; around 93% were detected once. Around 7.2% of the sample belongs to the ten largest clones. Sequencing used peripheral blood. The receptors shown here come from a woman aged 55-70 years with active or convalescent COVID-19.

This clone was picked up a small number of times. The rearrangement uses TRBV11-1 and TRBJ1-2, with TRBD1 as a possible D gene (5 bases). The CDR3 extends over 13 amino acids. The V end was cut by 2 bases, the J end by 6 bases, with 10 bases between. Germline CDR1 SGHAT, CDR2 FQDESV (reference sequence). CDR3 loop: CASSLSRENGYTF. The CDR3 region has the DNA TGTGCCAGCAGCTTATCCAGGGAAAATGGCTACACCTTC.

V usage is TRBV3-1 (or the pseudogene TRBV3-2) and J usage is TRBJ2-5; TRBD2 agrees at 11 bases. The J segment lost 5 bases and the V segment lost 2 bases, leaving 10 bases of the junction unmatched. Germline V gene sequence: CDR1 LGHDT, CDR2 YNNKEL (reference sequence). CDR3 length equals 17 residues. The chain's CDR3 is CASSQSGLAGGKETQYF. As DNA, the CDR3 is TGTGCCAGCAGCCAATCTGGACTAGCGGGCGGCAAGGAGACCCAGTACTTC.

The chain joins TRBV5-4 to TRBJ2-2, with a tentative D call TRBD2 (7 bases). The germline V gene has CDR1 SGHNT and CDR2 YYREEE (reference sequence). Trimming took off 4 bases at V and 5 bases at J, with 21 bases between the two ends. This CDR3 region has 17 residues. The CDR3 bases are TGTGCCAGCAGCCGACCGACCGGGGGGCGGGGGACCGGGGAGCTGTTTTTT. It yields the protein CASSRPTGGRGTGELFF.

The chain carries TRBV7-9 and TRBJ1-4, with a possible D match to TRBD1 (6 bases). The V end was cut by 5 bases, the J end by 8 bases, with 12 bases between. The length of the CDR3 is 13 residues. Germline-derived CDR1 and CDR2 are SEHNR and FQNEAQ (reference sequence). The CDR3 DNA reads TGTGCCAGCAGCCATGGGACACTCGAAAAACTGTTTTTT. Its protein product is CASSHGTLEKLFF.

This chain uses TRBV15 with TRBJ2-5; 7 bases agree with TRBD2. CDR3 length equals 15 residues. Per germline, CDR1 LNHNV and CDR2 YYDKDF (reference sequence). The ends lost 3 bases at V and 3 bases at J; junction bases unmatched: 7. CDR3 sequence (DNA): TGTGCCACCAGCAGGTTGGTAGCGGGTGAAGAGACCCAGTACTTC. This sequence encodes CATSRLVAGEETQYF.

The V and J genes are TRBV18 and TRBJ2-7; tentative D call: TRBD1 (5 bases). The ends were cut back, 1 base at V and 2 bases at J, with 12 bases in the middle. From germline, CDR1 is KGHSH and CDR2 LQKENI. The CDR3 sequence is 15 residues long. Written as DNA, the CDR3 is TGTGCCAGCTCACCACAGGGGCCCTCTACCTACGAGCAGTACTTC. It codes for CASSPQGPSTYEQYF.

This clone has a single count. The chain links TRBV5-1 to TRBJ1-1; 10 bases match TRBD1. The CDR3 is 16 amino acids. Trimming removed 4 bases from V and 1 base from J; junction bases left unmatched: 7. Germline CDR1 reads SGHRS; CDR2 reads YFSETQ. CDR3 loop: CASSQGTGAANTEAFF. The CDR3 nucleotides are TGCGCCAGCAGCCAAGGGACAGGGGCCGCGAACACTGAAGCTTTCTTT.

V gene TRBV28 combines with J gene TRBJ2-4, with 13 bases identical to TRBD2. The length of the CDR3 is 18 residues. The V gene end was trimmed by 5 bases and the J gene end by 0 bases; junction bases not matched to a gene: 7. CDR1 MDHEN and CDR2 SYDVKM come from the germline V gene. The CDR3 spells CASSGLAGDPSAKNIQYF. CDR3 bases: TGTGCCAGCAGTGGACTAGCGGGAGACCCGTCAGCCAAAAACATTCAGTACTTC.

CDR3 region: CASSLVGTEHNSPLHF. The CDR3 region has the DNA TGTGCCAGCAGCTTAGTGGGGACAGAGCATAATTCACCCCTCCACTTT. The chain has TRBV7-8 and TRBJ1-6, with 7 bases identical to TRBD1. Germline-derived CDR1 and CDR2 are SGHVS and FQNEAQ. The CDR3 is 16 amino acids. Trimming took 1 base from V and 5 from J; bases not matched to a gene: 5.

V is TRBV3-1 (or the pseudogene TRBV3-2) and J is TRBJ2-3; 8 bases agree with TRBD2. V lost 6 bases to trimming and J lost 0 bases; unmatched junction nucleotides: 5. This CDR3 is 15 amino acids long. The germline V gene encodes CDR1 LGHDT and CDR2 YNNKEL (reference sequence). The CDR3 DNA reads TGTGCCAGCAGTGAGAGCGGGGGTAGCACAGATACGCAGTATTTT. Translation gives CASSESGGSTDTQYF.

This chain links TRBV19 with TRBJ1-2; the D gene is possibly TRBD1 (6 bases). Germline lookup yields CDR1 LNHDA and CDR2 SQIVND (reference sequence). The CDR3 covers 14 residues. V was pared by 1 base and J by 4 bases, with 10 bases between. Here the CDR3 reads CASSIGQVGYGYTF. The CDR3 coding sequence is TGTGCCAGTAGTATAGGACAGGTCGGCTATGGCTACACCTTC.

The CDR3 region has the DNA TGTGCCAGAAGCTTAACTAGCGGAGGAGTAAAAGAGACCCAGTACTTC. This gives the protein CARSLTSGGVKETQYF. V gene TRBV5-3 combines with J gene TRBJ2-5, with 8 bases identical to TRBD2. TRBV5-3 is assigned to the ORF class and has an uncertain function. The CDR3 is 16 residues long. V trimming: 2 bases; J trimming: 3 bases; junction bases outside the gene matches: 9.

This chain joins TRBV28 and TRBJ2-3; 13 positions match TRBD2. Germline V CDR1 and CDR2: MDHEN, SYDVKM. This CDR3 is built from 16 residues. V shed 5 bases and J 3 bases; nucleotides not matched to a gene: 5. CDR3 sequence: CASSLGLAGRTDTQYF. The CDR3 DNA sequence: TGTGCCAGCAGTCTGGGACTAGCGGGAAGGACAGATACGCAGTATTTT.

This clone was seen just once. The CDR3 loop is CASSPFSGRALDTQYF. In DNA, the CDR3 is TGTGCCAGCTCACCTTTTAGCGGGAGGGCCTTAGATACGCAGTATTTT. V is TRBV18 and J is TRBJ2-3, with TRBD2 matching 11 bases. Germline V gene data show CDR1 as KGHSH and CDR2 as LQKENI. The J segment lost 5 bases and the V segment lost 3 bases, leaving 7 bases of the junction unmatched. The CDR3 is made up of 16 amino acids. Looking up the rest from reference TRBV18 and TRBJ2-3 gives the full variable domain: NAGVMQNPRHLVRRRGQEARLRCSPMKGHSHVYWYRQLPEEGLKFMVYLQKENIIDESGMPKERFSAEFPKEGPSILRIQQVVRGDSAAYFCASSPFSGRALDTQYFGPGTRLTVL.